A single sample is the source of the 25 T cell receptor beta chains below, sequenced in a study of OX40 agonist ivuxolimab in advanced cancers. The table came from immunoSEQ multiplex PCR; TCRdb's copy has only in-frame clones and leaves some out. This sample carries around 67,000 clones, 83% of them seen once, and the ten largest clones take 0.6% to 0.9%. The sample here was CD4+ or CD8+ T cells sorted from blood, taken in a trial of the OX40 agonist ivuxolimab. The receptors derive from an adult with an advanced solid tumor such as melanoma, head and neck, liver or kidney cancer.

The sample holds one count of this clone. This rearrangement joins TRBV19 to TRBJ2-5; perhaps TRBD1 as D (6 bases). V was clipped by 11 bases and J by 7 bases, with 14 bases between them. The CDR3 is 11 residues long. Looked up from germline, CDR1 is LNHDA and CDR2 is SQIVND (reference sequence). The chain's CDR3 is CASKVGGTQYF. In DNA, the CDR3 is TGTGCCTCCAAGGTAGGGGGGACCCAGTACTTC.

The chain uses TRBV14 and TRBJ2-3, with TRBD2 matching 10 bases. The CDR3 covers 15 residues. The ends lost 2 bases at V and 4 bases at J; junction bases unmatched: 3. Germline assignment: CDR1 SGHDN and CDR2 FVKESK. CDR3 sequence: CASSQRTSGADTQYF. CDR3 in DNA: TGTGCCAGCAGCCAAAGGACTAGCGGTGCAGATACGCAGTATTTT.

This clone was detected once. The genes are TRBV4-2 and TRBJ2-2, with TRBD1 matching over 9 bases. Germline lookup yields CDR1 LGHNA and CDR2 YNFKEQ. Losses at the gene ends were 4 bases for V and 2 bases for J; bases not matched to a gene: 8. The CDR3 sequence is 17 residues long. The DNA for the CDR3 is TGTGCCAGCAGCCGCCAAGGGACAGGGCCAAACACCGGGGAGCTGTTTTTT. Translated, it gives CASSRQGTGPNTGELFF.

This chain links TRBV6-6 with TRBJ2-7; D is unclear. V gave up 7 bases and J gave up 0 bases, with 13 bases separating them. CDR3 length: 14 amino acids. Germline V gene data show CDR1 as MNHNY and CDR2 as SVGAGI (reference sequence). DNA of the CDR3: TGTGCCAGCACCTCCTACCAAAGCTCCTACGAGCAGTACTTC. It encodes CASTSYQSSYEQYF.

The rearrangement links TRBV19 to TRBJ1-4; D remains unclear. V was cut by 5 bases and J by 4 bases, with 14 bases left in between. The germline CDR1 and CDR2 sequences are LNHDA and SQIVND (reference sequence). The CDR3 is 15 residues long. CDR3 sequence (DNA): TGTGCCAGTAGTTTCCGCAGGTCGGGTAATGAAAAACTGTTTTTT. Encoded protein: CASSFRRSGNEKLFF.

The chain has TRBV2 and TRBJ2-7; TRBD2 agrees at 14 bases. The CDR3 is 14 residues long. With V trimmed by 7 bases and J by 4 bases, 3 bases remained unmatched. Germline CDR1 is SNHLY and CDR2 is FYNNEI. This CDR3 reads CASTGLAGGYEQYF. The CDR3 bases are TGTGCCAGCACCGGACTAGCGGGAGGTTACGAGCAGTACTTC.

The chain recombines TRBV19 with TRBJ1-1; 9 bases map to TRBD1. The CDR3 extends over 16 amino acids. Germline values: CDR1 LNHDA, CDR2 SQIVND (reference sequence). Trimming took 4 bases from V and 1 from J; bases not matched to a gene: 7. CDR3 in DNA: TGTGCCAGTAGTAGGTTCCCGGGACAGGGGAACACTGAAGCTTTCTTT. This encodes CASSRFPGQGNTEAFF.

The rearrangement joins TRBV5-1 to TRBJ1-3; weak D call: TRBD1 (5 bases). The CDR3 covers 14 residues. Trimming removed 3 bases from V and 7 bases from J, with 14 bases in between. In germline, CDR1 is SGHRS, CDR2 YFSETQ. The CDR3 here is CASSSATAKNTIYF. The CDR3 bases are TGCGCCAGCAGCTCGGCGACAGCCAAGAACACCATATATTTT.

This clone was recorded only once. The V and J genes are TRBV30 and TRBJ2-1; a possible D gene is TRBD2 (7 bases). CDR1 is GTSNPN and CDR2 is SVGIG in the germline V gene (reference sequence). Trimming shortened V by 3 bases and J by 4 bases, and 16 bases separated the two germline ends. The CDR3 runs 15 residues. DNA of the CDR3: TGTGCCTGGAGAGGGGGGGAGGGCCGTTACAATGAGCAGTTCTTC. Translated, it gives CAWRGGEGRYNEQFF.

V usage is TRBV7-8 and J usage is TRBJ1-2; D gene uncertain. From germline, CDR1 is SGHVS and CDR2 FQNEAQ. The ends were cut back, 8 bases at V and 0 bases at J, with 13 bases in the middle. This CDR3 region has 14 residues. As DNA, the CDR3 is TGTGCCAGCCGACGGGCAGGTACTAACTATGGCTACACCTTC. Translation gives CASRRAGTNYGYTF.

V and J are TRBV5-1 and TRBJ2-5; 7 nucleotides line up with TRBD1. V shed 0 bases and J 4 bases; nucleotides not matched to a gene: 9. CDR1 and CDR2 (germline): SGHRS, YFSETQ. CDR3 length: 16 residues. The CDR3 DNA sequence: TGCGCCAGCAGCTTGGGGACCACCGGGACAGCAGAGACCCAGTACTTC. This codes for CASSLGTTGTAETQYF. The full variable domain, completed using reference TRBV5-1 and TRBJ2-5, is KAGVTQTPRYLIKTRGQQVTLSCSPISGHRSVSWYQQTPGQGLQFLFEYFSETQRNKGNFPGRFSGRQFSNSRSEMNVSTLELGDSALYLCASSLGTTGTAETQYFGPGTRLLVL.

This chain uses TRBV6-5 with TRBJ2-3; 9 bases map to TRBD2. The CDR3 spans 15 residues. The germline V gene has CDR1 MNHEY and CDR2 SVGAGI. Trimming at V came to 6 bases and at J to 2 bases, leaving 6 bases not matched to a gene. DNA of the CDR3: TGTGCCAGCAGGCCGGCGGGGGGGCCCACAGATACGCAGTATTTT. Amino acids: CASRPAGGPTDTQYF.

The V call is TRBV2, the J call TRBJ2-2; TRBD1 matches at 9 bases. The CDR3 has 15 residues. V lost 7 bases to trimming and J lost 6 bases; unmatched junction nucleotides: 9. From germline, CDR1 is SNHLY and CDR2 FYNNEI. The CDR3 DNA reads as TGTGCCAGCACTTGGCGGACAGGGGTTTCCGGGGAGCTGTTTTTT. This translates into CASTWRTGVSGELFF.

As DNA, the CDR3 is TGTGCCAGCAGTACCCTCGGAGGGGAGACCCAGTACTTC. This codes for CASSTLGGETQYF. This chain links TRBV2 with TRBJ2-5; D may be TRBD2 (6 bases). This CDR3 has 13 residues. Deletions cut 5 bases from V and 5 bases from J, with 12 bases between. Germline loops: CDR1 SNHLY, CDR2 FYNNEI.

This chain connects TRBV7-2 to TRBJ2-7; no reliable D call. This CDR3 is built from 12 residues. The germline gives CDR1 SGHTA, CDR2 FQGNSA. Trimming left V 5 bases short and J 3 bases short, with 8 bases between. The CDR3 loop reads CASSLPDYEQYF. The CDR3 coding sequence is TGTGCCAGCAGCCTCCCTGACTACGAGCAGTACTTC.

V is TRBV29-1 and J is TRBJ1-5; D ambiguous. V lost 4 bases, J lost 4 bases, and 11 bases lay in between. CDR1 is SQVTM and CDR2 is ANQGSEA in the germline V gene. CDR3 size: 13 residues. CDR3 nucleotides: TGCAGCGTTGGCCAGAGGGAGAATCAGCCCCAGCATTTT. This sequence encodes CSVGQRENQPQHF.

The chain joins TRBV5-4 to TRBJ2-3, with D hard to call. Trimming removed 3 bases at V and 4 bases at J, with 9 bases between. The CDR3 consists of 13 residues. Looked up from germline, CDR1 is SGHNT and CDR2 is YYREEE (reference sequence). The CDR3 DNA is TGTGCCAGCAGCTCCCCGAGCGCAGATACGCAGTATTTT. This translates into CASSSPSADTQYF.

The chain employs TRBV6-6 and TRBJ1-1, with D unresolved. With 6 bases removed from V and 6 bases from J, the gap between germline ends came to 17 bases. This CDR3 comprises 14 residues. Germline V gene sequence: CDR1 MNHNY, CDR2 SVGAGI (reference sequence). The CDR3 DNA follows: TGTGCCAGCAGACCCATCGGGGTCCGGCCTGAAGCTTTCTTT. It codes for CASRPIGVRPEAFF.

The rearrangement links TRBV25-1 to TRBJ1-1, with 10 bases matching TRBD1. The CDR3 length is 15 residues. CDR1 and CDR2 (germline): MGHDK, SYGVNS. Trimming cost V 3 bases and J 3 bases; bases outside gene matches: 4. Here the CDR3 DNA reads TGTGCCAGCAGTGACCCGGGACAGGGGTACACTGAAGCTTTCTTT. Amino acid sequence: CASSDPGQGYTEAFF. Together with reference TRBV25-1 and TRBJ1-1, the CDR3 gives the full variable domain: EADIYQTPRYLVIGTGKKITLECSQTMGHDKMYWYQQDPGMELHLIHYSYGVNSTEKGDLSSESTVSRIRTEHFPLTLESARPSHTSQYLCASSDPGQGYTEAFFGQGTRLTVV.

The chain recombines TRBV5-4 with TRBJ2-7; possible D gene TRBD2, 5 bases. CDR1 is SGHNT, CDR2 YYREEE, per germline (reference sequence). The germline V and J ends were trimmed by 4 bases and 5 bases, with 19 bases remaining between them. CDR3 size: 15 residues. The CDR3 sequence: CASSPKAGWEHEQYF. The CDR3, as DNA: TGTGCCAGCAGCCCAAAGGCTGGGTGGGAGCACGAGCAGTACTTC.

The CDR3 coding sequence is TGTGCCAGCAAAGGGACTAGCGGGGACAACGAGCAGTACTTC. Translation: CASKGTSGDNEQYF. The J gene is TRBJ2-7, the V gene TRBV2, with TRBD2 matching 13 bases. Trimming at V came to 7 bases and at J to 5 bases, leaving 5 bases not matched to a gene. Per germline, CDR1 SNHLY and CDR2 FYNNEI. This CDR3 is built from 14 residues.

The rearrangement joins TRBV5-1 to TRBJ1-1; unclear D gene. Germline-derived CDR1 and CDR2 are SGHRS and YFSETQ. V was trimmed by 1 base and J by 0 bases, leaving 7 bases between them. This CDR3 is built from 14 residues. This chain's CDR3 is CASSLLGMNTEAFF. CDR3 sequence (DNA): TGCGCCAGCAGCTTGCTCGGAATGAACACTGAAGCTTTCTTT.

The chain joins TRBV18 to TRBJ2-3; D is undetermined. V dropped 2 bases and J dropped 6 bases, with 15 bases sitting between them. This CDR3 spans 15 amino acids. The germline gives CDR1 KGHSH, CDR2 LQKENI. CDR3 amino acids: CASSPVGPPADTQYF. The CDR3 coding sequence is TGTGCCAGCTCACCAGTCGGGCCACCTGCGGATACGCAGTATTTT.

The rearrangement uses TRBV5-3 and TRBJ2-7; D is undetermined. TRBV5-3 is annotated as an ORF whose role is uncertain. V lost 0 bases and J 5 bases, leaving 15 bases between the germline ends. The CDR3 length is 15 residues. In DNA, the CDR3 is TGTGCCAGAAGCTTGGCCGGTAGAATTAGAAACGAGCAGTACTTC. Amino acids: CARSLAGRIRNEQYF.

J is TRBJ2-7 and V is TRBV5-1; 11 nucleotides align to TRBD2. This CDR3 has 17 amino acids. CDR1 and CDR2 (germline): SGHRS, YFSETQ. J gave up 2 bases and V 4 bases, and 11 bases lay outside the gene matches. CDR3 coding DNA: TGCGCCAGCAGCCCTGCAACTAGCGGGAGTACGACCTACGAGCAGTACTTC. This codes for CASSPATSGSTTYEQYF.